The 14 T cell receptor beta chains listed next were all sequenced from one sample in a study of human T cells and chemical hapten exposure. TCRdb recomputed calls from the RACE reads with MiXCR, one row per CDR3 protein. This table holds roughly 52,000 distinct CDR3 sequences, over 9.5% found once. Time point here: patch test 2, 6 weeks after DPC sensitization. The sample's treatment: therapeutic diphenylcyclopropenone sensitization with weekly scalp DPC. The sequencing here drew on whole blood, taken in connection with sensitization to the hapten diphenylcyclopropenone (DPC). Receptors were obtained from a woman aged 45-65 years with alopecia areata. Some clones in this sample may be carry-over from other donors' samples.

This clonotype came up many times. This rearrangement joins TRBV20-1 to TRBJ2-1; a weak D match, TRBD1 (5 bases). Trimming pared 1 base from V and 10 bases from J, leaving 8 bases between. CDR1 and CDR2 from the germline V gene are DFQATT and SNEGSKA (reference sequence). The CDR3 contains 11 residues. This chain's CDR3 is CSARGRGEQFF. For the CDR3, the DNA is TGCAGTGCTAGAGGTAGGGGAGAGCAGTTCTTC.

V and J are TRBV6-5 and TRBJ2-1, with D possibly being TRBD2 (6 bases). The V end was cut by 2 bases, the J end by 8 bases, with 13 bases between. Germline V gives CDR1 MNHEY, CDR2 SVGAGI. There are 14 residues in the CDR3. The DNA of the CDR3 is TGTGCCAGCAGTTACATTTCCAGCGGGCATGAGCAGTTCTTC. This gives the protein CASSYISSGHEQFF.

CDR3 residues: CASSLQGSDTQYF. The CDR3 bases are TGTGCCAGCAGTCTCCAGGGCTCAGATACGCAGTATTTT. J is TRBJ2-3 and V is TRBV25-1, with a possible D match to TRBD1 (5 bases). V lost 5 bases to trimming and J lost 4 bases, with 10 bases between them. Germline V gene lookup returns CDR1 MGHDK and CDR2 SYGVNS. The length of the CDR3 is 13 residues.

This clonotype has at least ten counts. J is TRBJ1-1 and V is TRBV6-5, with 7 bases lining up with TRBD1. This CDR3 has 12 residues. CDR1 is MNHEY, CDR2 SVGAGI, per germline. Trimming cost V 5 bases and J 6 bases; bases outside gene matches: 3. As DNA, the CDR3 is TGTGCCAGCAGTGCCCAGGGGGCTGAAGCTTTCTTT. Its translation: CASSAQGAEAFF.

This clonotype was seen at least ten times. The rearrangement links TRBV28 to TRBJ2-6, with D tentatively TRBD1 (6 bases). The germline V gene has CDR1 MDHEN and CDR2 SYDVKM. Between the trimmed V and J ends, which lost 4 bases and 2 bases, there was a span of 9 bases. The CDR3 length is 15 residues. CDR3 bases: TGTGCCAGCAGTTATCACAGGGCTGGGGCCAACGTCCTGACTTTC. Its protein product is CASSYHRAGANVLTF.

The rearrangement links TRBV28 to TRBJ1-2; D is unclear. Trimming cost V 0 bases and J 6 bases, with 8 bases left between them. The CDR3 spans 13 residues. Germline assignment: CDR1 MDHEN and CDR2 SYDVKM. The CDR3 sequence is CASSLWGSNGYTF. The CDR3 DNA reads as TGTGCCAGCAGTTTATGGGGGTCAAATGGCTACACCTTC.

The rearrangement joins TRBV4-3 to TRBJ2-2; TRBD1 matches at 7 bases. This CDR3 is built from 16 residues. CDR1 and CDR2 (germline): LGHNA, YSLEER. The trim removed 0 bases at V and 1 base at J, leaving 2 bases unmatched. The CDR3 loop reads CASSQEHRGNTGELFF. The CDR3 nucleotides read TGCGCCAGCAGCCAAGAACACAGGGGGAACACCGGGGAGCTGTTTTTT.

The V and J genes are TRBV2 and TRBJ2-4; 7 nucleotides agree with TRBD1. V shed 4 bases and J 8 bases; nucleotides not matched to a gene: 5. CDR3 length: 13 residues. In germline, CDR1 is SNHLY, CDR2 FYNNEI. CDR3 sequence (DNA): TGTGCCAGCAGTGGCAAGGGGGCGGACATTCAGTACTTC. This sequence encodes CASSGKGADIQYF. The complete variable domain, with remaining parts taken from reference TRBV2 and TRBJ2-4, reads EPEVTQTPSHQVTQMGQEVILRCVPISNHLYFYWYRQILGQKVEFLVSFYNNEISEKSEIFDDQFSVERPDGSNFTLKIRSTKLEDSAMYFCASSGKGADIQYFGAGTRLSVL.

The table lists this clonotype with a few counts. The J gene is TRBJ2-3, the V gene TRBV29-1; D unresolved. Trimming shortened V by 7 bases and J by 0 bases, and 11 bases separated the two germline ends. The CDR3 is made up of 13 amino acids. Germline V gives CDR1 SQVTM, CDR2 ANQGSEA. The CDR3 here is CSAICGSTDTQYF. CDR3 sequence (DNA): TGCAGCGCCATATGCGGAAGCACAGATACGCAGTATTTT.

This clonotype was seen repeatedly, ten times or more. The CDR3 nucleotides read TGTGCCAGCAGTCCCCGACCAGAAAGGAGGGAGACCCAGTACTTC. It encodes CASSPRPERRETQYF. The rearrangement uses TRBV27 and TRBJ2-5; perhaps TRBD2 as D (5 bases). The V end was cut by 5 bases, the J end by 5 bases, with 18 bases between. This CDR3 comprises 15 residues. From germline, CDR1 is MNHEY and CDR2 SMNVEV (reference sequence).

The rearrangement uses TRBV7-8 and TRBJ2-1; TRBD1 is a possible D gene (5 bases). V lost 6 bases and J 0 bases, leaving 15 bases between the germline ends. Looked up from germline, CDR1 is SGHVS and CDR2 is FQNEAQ. The CDR3 totals 16 residues. CDR3 sequence (DNA): TGTGCCAGCAGGACGTCCAGGGCAAGCTCCTACAATGAGCAGTTCTTC. It is translated as CASRTSRASSYNEQFF.

This clonotype occurred many times. The rearrangement links TRBV6-2 or TRBV6-3 to TRBJ1-1, with a tentative D call TRBD1 (6 bases). Germline V lookup: CDR1 MNHEY, CDR2 SVGEGT. This CDR3 region has 13 residues. V lost 8 bases and J 3 bases, leaving 13 bases between the germline ends. In DNA form, the CDR3 reads TGTGCCAGCGGAGGACAGATTTACACTGAAGCTTTCTTT. It codes for CASGGQIYTEAFF.

V usage is TRBV7-6 and J usage is TRBJ2-7; 8 nucleotides match TRBD2. Looked up from germline, CDR1 is SGHVS and CDR2 is FNYEAQ. CDR3 length equals 15 residues. J gave up 4 bases and V 6 bases, and 11 bases lay outside the gene matches. CDR3 sequence: CASRENSGSGYEQYF. CDR3 coding DNA: TGTGCCAGCAGGGAAAACAGCGGGAGTGGGTACGAGCAGTACTTC.

This clonotype was recorded at least ten times. The chain employs TRBV29-1 and TRBJ1-1, with D uncertain. The CDR3 is 13 residues long. CDR1 is SQVTM, CDR2 ANQGSEA, per germline. The CDR3 sequence is CSGRIGRDTEAFF. CDR3 DNA sequence: TGCAGTGGACGCATTGGTAGAGACACTGAAGCTTTCTTT.